The clone carrying this T cell receptor (beta chain) was counted ten times or more. Its matching antigen is unknown. Trimming took off 5 bases at V and 10 bases at J, with 17 bases between the two ends. Germline CDR1 is SGHTA and CDR2 is FQGNSA. The CDR3 covers 14 residues. The record originates from a study of CD8 T cells in ankylosing spondylitis. Study observations and caveats: A motif in TCR beta, a set of seven to nine highly homologous variants, appeared characteristic of ankylosing spondylitis blood. Some motif variants had been reported before (in reactive arthritis synovial fluid and blood). Reportedly, matched ankylosing spondylitis synovial fluid was significantly enriched for disease-linked clones.

In making TCR beta libraries, quantitative 5'-RACE with molecular barcodes was used. TCRdb passed the 5' RACE reads through MiXCR, listing each CDR3 protein once. The sample lists about 190,000 distinct CDR3 sequences; around 13% were seen once. The chain recombines TRBV7-2 with TRBJ1-4; D not resolved. Sequenced sample: blood, either unsorted or a sorted T cell fraction (not recorded which). The sequence derives from a female donor with ankylosing spondylitis or in good health (not recorded which). The DNA of the CDR3 is TGTGCCAGCAGCCCCCCAAATGGGGTAGGAAAACTGTTTTTT. Translated, it gives CASSPPNGVGKLFF.